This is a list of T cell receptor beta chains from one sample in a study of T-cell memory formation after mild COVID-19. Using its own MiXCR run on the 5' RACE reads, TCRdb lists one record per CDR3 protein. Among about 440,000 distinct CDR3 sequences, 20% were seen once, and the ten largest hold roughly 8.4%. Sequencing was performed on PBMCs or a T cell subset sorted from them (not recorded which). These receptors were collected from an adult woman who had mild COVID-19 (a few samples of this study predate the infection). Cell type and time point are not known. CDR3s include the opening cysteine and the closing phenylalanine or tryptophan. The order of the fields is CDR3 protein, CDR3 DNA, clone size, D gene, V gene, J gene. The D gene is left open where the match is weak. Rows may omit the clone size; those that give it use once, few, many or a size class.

CATGSGGELFF,TGTGCCACCGGGTCAGGCGGGGAGCTGTTTTTT,-,-,TRBV24-1,TRBJ2-2
CASSHVPEYGYTF,TGCGCCAGCAGCCATGTCCCGGAATATGGCTACACCTTC,-,-,TRBV5-1,TRBJ1-2
CASCPGQGYPGANVLTF,TGTGCCAGCTGCCCGGGACAAGGGTACCCTGGGGCCAACGTCCTGACTTTC,-,-,TRBV3-1,TRBJ2-6
CASSLTHLYEQYF,TGTGCCAGCAGTTTGACCCACCTCTACGAGCAGTACTTC,-,-,TRBV27,TRBJ2-7
CASSITRLNEQFF,TGTGCCAGTAGTATAACCAGGCTCAATGAGCAGTTCTTC,-,-,TRBV19,TRBJ2-1
CSARDFSSSYEQYF,TGCAGTGCTAGAGACTTTAGTAGCTCCTACGAGCAGTACTTC,-,-,TRBV20-1,TRBJ2-7
CASSIGGGSGPQYF,TGTGCCAGCAGCATCGGGGGGGGCTCTGGCCCCCAGTACTTC,-,TRBD2,TRBV9,TRBJ2-5
CASSAGGGDSGYTF,TGTGCCAGCAGCGCTGGAGGGGGCGATTCTGGCTACACCTTC,few,TRBD1,TRBV12-3/TRBV12-4,TRBJ1-2
CASSFGSAGANNEQFF,TGCGCCAGCAGCTTTGGTTCCGCGGGGGCTAACAATGAGCAGTTCTTC,few,-,TRBV5-1,TRBJ2-1
CASSQEDRDRQMNTEAFF,TGCGCCAGCAGCCAAGAGGACCGAGACCGACAGATGAACACTGAAGCTTTCTTT,few,-,TRBV4-1,TRBJ1-1
CASRRTVGLGYTF,TGTGCCAGCAGAAGGACAGTCGGTCTTGGCTACACCTTC,few,-,TRBV12-3/TRBV12-4,TRBJ1-2
CSVEKGSGANVLTF,TGCAGCGTTGAAAAAGGGTCTGGGGCCAACGTCCTGACTTTC,few,-,TRBV29-1,TRBJ2-6
CASSLGTDPYNSPLHF,TGCGCCAGCAGCCTGGGGACAGATCCTTATAATTCACCCCTCCACTTT,few,TRBD1,TRBV5-1,TRBJ1-6
CAWQGQGFYGYTF,TGTGCCTGGCAGGGACAGGGTTTCTATGGCTACACCTTC,-,TRBD1,TRBV30,TRBJ1-2
CASSLPWRSYEQYF,TGTGCCAGCAGTTTGCCGTGGAGAAGCTACGAGCAGTACTTC,few,-,TRBV12-3/TRBV12-4,TRBJ2-7
CASSLEAAPRQVFYGYTF,TGTGCCAGCAGCTTAGAAGCTGCCCCAAGACAGGTTTTCTATGGCTACACCTTC,-,-,TRBV7-8,TRBJ1-2
CASSLDSGGTQYF,TGCGCCAGCAGCTTGGATTCGGGTGGTACGCAGTATTTT,-,-,TRBV5-1,TRBJ2-3
CSASPGTYEQYF,TGCAGTGCTAGCCCAGGGACCTACGAGCAGTACTTC,-,-,TRBV20-1,TRBJ2-7
CASSVQGGNEQFF,TGTGCCAGCAGCGTACAGGGAGGGAATGAGCAGTTCTTC,-,-,TRBV14,TRBJ2-1
CASSQPLGTSPRPGELFF,TGTGCCAGCAGCCAACCACTAGGGACATCCCCCCGTCCCGGGGAGCTGTTTTTT,few,-,TRBV3-1,TRBJ2-2
CASSPGDTDTQYF,TGTGCCAGCTCACCAGGGGACACAGATACGCAGTATTTT,few,-,TRBV18,TRBJ2-3
CASSLSTGGVINEQFF,TGCGCCAGCAGCTTGTCGACAGGGGGGGTCATCAATGAGCAGTTCTTC,few,TRBD1,TRBV5-1,TRBJ2-1
CASSGGARGNTIYF,TGTGCCAGCAGTGGAGGGGCTCGTGGAAACACCATATATTTT,few,-,TRBV2,TRBJ1-3
CASSPNPGLGNNEQFF,TGTGCCAGCAGCCCGAATCCGGGACTAGGAAACAATGAGCAGTTCTTC,few,TRBD2,TRBV7-3,TRBJ2-1
CASSLVSRTGGRADTQYF,TGTGCCAGCAGCTTAGTCTCCCGGACAGGGGGCAGGGCAGATACGCAGTATTTT,many,TRBD1,TRBV11-2,TRBJ2-3
CASSPGRDRGPEQFF,TGTGCCAGCTCACCTGGCCGGGACAGGGGGCCCGAGCAGTTCTTC,few,TRBD1,TRBV18,TRBJ2-1
CAGVEVGGNYGYTF,TGTGCCGGAGTGGAAGTGGGGGGCAACTATGGCTACACCTTC,once,-,TRBV7-9,TRBJ1-2
CSVLDRGSYGYTF,TGCAGCGTCCTGGACAGGGGGAGTTATGGCTACACCTTC,-,TRBD1,TRBV29-1,TRBJ1-2
CASSGSDGERRYEQYF,TGTGCCAGTAGCGGATCGGATGGGGAGAGGCGCTACGAGCAGTACTTC,few,-,TRBV19,TRBJ2-7
CASSDYSGPTYEQYF,TGTGCCAGCAGTGACTATTCCGGGCCCACCTACGAGCAGTACTTC,-,-,TRBV25-1,TRBJ2-7
CASSPRGRGRLSTDTQYF,TGTGCCAGCAGTCCTCGGGGCCGCGGGAGGCTGAGCACAGATACGCAGTATTTT,few,TRBD2,TRBV6-5,TRBJ2-3
CASSSPNRGYSSYNEQFF,TGTGCCAGCAGTTCGCCCAATCGGGGGTACAGCTCCTACAATGAGCAGTTCTTC,-,-,TRBV27,TRBJ2-1
CASSQGVEKLFF,TGTGCCAGCAGCCAAGGGGTTGAAAAACTGTTTTTT,few,-,TRBV3-1,TRBJ1-4
CASSPGDGSNGQYF,TGTGCCAGCAGCCCCGGGGACGGCTCCAATGGGCAGTACTTC,many,-,TRBV7-6,TRBJ2-7
CASSLRTSGRFRYNEQFF,TGTGCCAGCAGCTTGAGGACTAGCGGGAGGTTTAGGTACAATGAGCAGTTCTTC,-,TRBD2,TRBV7-9,TRBJ2-1
CASSNRLAGGGNEQFF,TGTGCCAGTAGTAACCGACTAGCGGGAGGGGGCAATGAGCAGTTCTTC,few,TRBD2,TRBV19,TRBJ2-1
CASSTAWTDQNTEAFF,TGTGCCAGCAGTACCGCCTGGACAGACCAGAACACTGAAGCTTTCTTT,few,-,TRBV7-9,TRBJ1-1
CSVWGDTDTQYF,TGCAGCGTGTGGGGCGACACAGATACGCAGTATTTT,-,-,TRBV29-1,TRBJ2-3
CASSQEGHSTDTQYF,TGCGCCAGCAGCCAAGAGGGACATTCCACAGATACGCAGTATTTT,few,-,TRBV4-3,TRBJ2-3
CATRQGATGNIQYF,TGTGCCACCCGACAGGGGGCGACGGGGAACATTCAGTACTTC,few,TRBD1,TRBV30,TRBJ2-4
CASSVGKRESEQFF,TGTGCCAGCAGCGTGGGAAAAAGGGAGAGTGAGCAGTTCTTC,few,-,TRBV7-3,TRBJ2-1
CASSSGLAPLVF,TGTGCCAGCAGTTCAGGACTAGCCCCTTTGGTCTTC,few,TRBD2,TRBV27,TRBJ2-1
CSVGSRGITEAFF,TGCAGCGTGGGGAGCCGGGGTATCACTGAAGCTTTCTTT,once,-,TRBV29-1,TRBJ1-1
CASSRGVRTEAFF,TGTGCCAGCAGCCGAGGGGTCCGAACTGAAGCTTTCTTT,few,-,TRBV14,TRBJ1-1
CASSQEAAPSNQPQHF,TGTGCCAGCAGCCAAGAGGCAGCACCTAGCAATCAGCCCCAGCATTTT,-,-,TRBV4-2,TRBJ1-5
CATRGDGRRMGDTQYF,TGTGCCACCAGGGGGGACGGGCGGAGGATGGGAGATACGCAGTATTTT,-,-,TRBV12-3/TRBV12-4,TRBJ2-3
CASSMRQGLSYEQYF,TGTGCCAGTAGTATGAGACAGGGCCTCTCCTACGAGCAGTACTTC,-,TRBD1,TRBV19,TRBJ2-7
CSAYPGTGVVPLHF,TGCAGTGCGTACCCCGGGACAGGGGTCGTGCCCCTCCACTTT,-,TRBD1,TRBV20-1,TRBJ1-6